A selection of T cell receptor beta chains follows, all from one sample in a study of T cell repertoires in cytomegalovirus infection. These TCRs are of unknown antigen specificity. MiXCR, run by TCRdb on the reads, gives a single entry per CDR3 protein. This sample has around 70,000 distinct CDR3 sequences, with more than 25% found just once. The input for sequencing was CD8+ T cells from cultured PBMCs, taken from culture after CMV antigen stimulation. The receptors here all came from a human donor in good health (CMV status not recorded). Some clones in this sample may be carry-over from other donors' samples. Each CDR3 is given with its conserved first and last residue. Fields, in order: V gene, D gene, J gene, CDR3 length, clone size, CDR3 DNA, CDR3 protein. The D gene is left open where the match is weak. Where a row states a size, it is once, few, many or the class of an expanded clone; other rows omit it.

TRBV5-4	NA	TRBJ1-6	16	many	TGTGCCAGCAGCTTCTCTAAGGGCTCCTATAATTCACCCCTCCACTTT	CASSFSKGSYNSPLHF
TRBV9	NA	TRBJ2-1	15	few	TGTGCCAGCAGTCCCACAGGGCTCTCCTACAATGAGCAGTTCTTC	CASSPTGLSYNEQFF
TRBV20-1	TRBD1	TRBJ2-7	15	NA	TGCAGTGCTAGAGCGAGACAGGGCCCATCCTACGAGCAGTACTTC	CSARARQGPSYEQYF
TRBV5-6	NA	TRBJ2-7	13	NA	TGTGCCAGCAGCTTGTTTTCCCCCTACGAGCAGTACTTC	CASSLFSPYEQYF
TRBV6-5	TRBD2	TRBJ2-1	18	few	TGTGCCAGCAGTTACTCGCCCCCGACTAGCCGGCTCCACAATGAGCAGTTCTTC	CASSYSPPTSRLHNEQFF
TRBV10-3	TRBD2	TRBJ2-3	12	NA	TGTGCTCTTAGGGACTACACAGATACGCAGTATTTT	CALRDYTDTQYF
TRBV28	NA	TRBJ1-5	15	few	TGTGCCAGCATCCCACCGGGACAACGCAATCAGCCCCAGCATTTT	CASIPPGQRNQPQHF
TRBV28	TRBD1	TRBJ1-3	17	NA	TGTGCCAGCAGTTTGGGGCAGACAGGGGGAACTGGAAACACCATATATTTT	CASSLGQTGGTGNTIYF
TRBV12-3/TRBV12-4	TRBD2	TRBJ2-7	13	NA	TGTGCCAGCAGCCTAGCGGGATCTGACGAGCAGTACTTC	CASSLAGSDEQYF
TRBV20-1	NA	TRBJ2-7	12	NA	TGCAGTGCTAGAGAGGGGGCAGGGGAGCAGTACTTC	CSAREGAGEQYF
TRBV20-1	NA	TRBJ2-3	15	NA	TGCAGTGCTAGAGGATGGGACCACGAATCGGATACGCAGTATTTT	CSARGWDHESDTQYF
TRBV20-1	TRBD2	TRBJ2-7	13	NA	TGCAGTGCAACCCTGGGACTGGGACTAGAGCAGTACTTC	CSATLGLGLEQYF
TRBV6-2/TRBV6-3	TRBD1	TRBJ1-1	13	few	TGTGCCAGCATTCCAGGGGGGAACACTGAAGCTTTCTTT	CASIPGGNTEAFF
TRBV7-9	NA	TRBJ2-4	13	many	TGTGCCAGTAAAAAGGACTCTGAGAACATTCAGTACTTC	CASKKDSENIQYF
TRBV7-2	TRBD2	TRBJ2-7	15	many	TGTGCCAGCAGCTTAGACTCTAGCGGGACCTACGAGCAGTACTTC	CASSLDSSGTYEQYF
TRBV12-5	NA	TRBJ2-2	19	many	TGTGCTAGTGGGGAAACAACTGGGACCGGTCTCGCGAACACCGGGGAGCTGTTTTTT	CASGETTGTGLANTGELFF
TRBV27	NA	TRBJ2-5	12	many	TGTGCCAGCACCTCGACGGGAGAGACCCAGTACTTC	CASTSTGETQYF
TRBV6-2/TRBV6-3	TRBD2	TRBJ2-1	13	many	TGTGCCAGCAAAATAGCGGGGGGGAATGAGCAGTTCTTC	CASKIAGGNEQFF
TRBV5-1	TRBD2	TRBJ2-7	19	many	TGCGCCAGCAGCCCGAATCGGGGAGGACTAGCGGGGGCTAACTACGAGCAGTACTTC	CASSPNRGGLAGANYEQYF
TRBV12-3/TRBV12-4	TRBD2	TRBJ2-5	14	NA	TGTGCCAGCAGTTCTAGCGGGAGTTGGGAGACCCAGTACTTC	CASSSSGSWETQYF
TRBV25-1	TRBD1	TRBJ2-7	15	NA	TGTGCCAGCAGTCAGGTACAGGGGGCTGGCTACGAGCAGTACTTC	CASSQVQGAGYEQYF
TRBV6-5	TRBD2	TRBJ2-1	15	NA	TGTTCCAGCAGTCTACTCGCGGGAGCCAGCTACGAGCAGTTCTTC	CSSSLLAGASYEQFF
TRBV6-1	TRBD2	TRBJ2-1	20	many	TGTGCCAGCAGTGAATTTGTTCTGAGCCGAGAAGCGGGGGGAGGCAATGAGCAGTTCTTC	CASSEFVLSREAGGGNEQFF
TRBV28	TRBD2	TRBJ2-1	16	NA	TGTGCCAGCAGTAGGGGACTAGCGGGGGGTATCAATGAGCAGTTCTTC	CASSRGLAGGINEQFF
TRBV20-1	TRBD1	TRBJ1-5	15	once	TGCAGTGCTAGAGATTGGGACAGCTCCCACCAGCCCCAGCATTTT	CSARDWDSSHQPQHF
TRBV7-2	NA	TRBJ1-2	16	NA	TGTGCCAGCAGCCCAGGAGGACAGAGTATAAGCTATGGCTACACCTTC	CASSPGGQSISYGYTF
TRBV29-1	TRBD2	TRBJ2-4	12	few	TGCAGCGTTGGACTAGCGGGAGACATTCAGTACTTC	CSVGLAGDIQYF
TRBV6-6	NA	TRBJ1-1	11	once	TGTGCCAGCAGCACAGGCTTCAGAGCTTTCTTT	CASSTGFRAFF
TRBV10-2	NA	TRBJ2-1	14	NA	TGCGCCAGCAGTGGTGAAGGACTGAAGGGTGAGCAGTTCTTC	CASSGEGLKGEQFF
TRBV7-9	NA	TRBJ1-6	15	many	TGTGCCAGCAGCTCCATGGTACAGAGAAATTCACCCCTCCACTTT	CASSSMVQRNSPLHF
TRBV4-3	TRBD1	TRBJ1-2	16	NA	TGCGCCAGCAGCCAAGAGTGGACAGGGGTCAACTATGGCTACACCTTC	CASSQEWTGVNYGYTF
TRBV7-6	TRBD2	TRBJ2-1	15	NA	TGTGCCAGCAGCTTGGTGAACGGGAGGAACAATGAGCAGTTCTTC	CASSLVNGRNNEQFF
TRBV28	TRBD1	TRBJ1-2	15	many	TGTGCCAGCAGTTCCCTTCCGGACAGGCTCTATGGCTACACCTTC	CASSSLPDRLYGYTF
TRBV11-2	TRBD1	TRBJ2-2	16	NA	TGTGCCAGCACCACATCTCACAGGGGGGATACCGGGGAGCTGTTTTTT	CASTTSHRGDTGELFF
TRBV11-1	NA	TRBJ2-3	15	few	TGTGCCAGCAGAAACGACAGGTCTGGGGCAGATACGCAGTATTTT	CASRNDRSGADTQYF
TRBV6-1	NA	TRBJ2-3	14	NA	TGTGCCAGCAGTTATGGTGGGAGCGCAGATACGCAGTATTTT	CASSYGGSADTQYF
TRBV4-1	TRBD1	TRBJ2-7	15	NA	TGCGCCAGCAGCCAGGGGACAGGGGGCTCGTACGAGCAGTACTTC	CASSQGTGGSYEQYF
TRBV20-1	TRBD1	TRBJ2-7	15	NA	TGCAGTGCTAGACGTTCGGGACAGGGGTTGTACGAGCAGTACTTC	CSARRSGQGLYEQYF
TRBV12-3/TRBV12-4	TRBD2	TRBJ2-5	12	NA	TGTGCCAGCACGGGAGGGAAAGAGACCCAGTACTTC	CASTGGKETQYF
TRBV7-9	TRBD1	TRBJ2-3	18	NA	TGTGCCAGCAGCCCACCGGGACAGGTTTGGGGTAGCACAGATACGCAGTATTTT	CASSPPGQVWGSTDTQYF
TRBV3-1	TRBD2	TRBJ2-1	23	NA	TGTGCCAGCAGCCACCATATACTTTCATGGGGACTAGCGTACCAGAGCTCCTACAATGAGCAGTTCTTC	CASSHHILSWGLAYQSSYNEQFF
TRBV11-2	TRBD1	TRBJ1-2	16	few	TGTGCCAGCAGCTCACCGGGACAGCGACTTAACTATGGCTACACCTTC	CASSSPGQRLNYGYTF
TRBV6-2/TRBV6-3	NA	TRBJ2-7	14	few	TGTGCCAGCAGAGGAATACAGTTCTCCTACGAGCAGTACTTC	CASRGIQFSYEQYF
TRBV6-2/TRBV6-3	NA	TRBJ1-1	14	NA	TGTGCCAGCAGCGCCAGCGGGGGGCTGGATGAAGCTTTCTTT	CASSASGGLDEAFF
TRBV7-9	NA	TRBJ2-2	14	few	TGTGCCAGCAGCTTTGACAGGAACACCGGGGAGCTGTTTTTT	CASSFDRNTGELFF
TRBV7-2	NA	TRBJ2-5	14	NA	TGTGCCAGCAGCTATGGGTATAGCCAAGAGACCCAGTACTTC	CASSYGYSQETQYF
TRBV6-2/TRBV6-3	NA	TRBJ2-5	12	few	TGTGCCAGCAAAACCGGGGGAGAGACCCAGTACTTC	CASKTGGETQYF
TRBV29-1	NA	TRBJ1-3	14	NA	TGCAGCGTTGAAGGTGGGGTCTCTGGAAACACCATATATTTT	CSVEGGVSGNTIYF
TRBV27	TRBD1	TRBJ2-7	15	NA	TGTGCCAGCAGCCTGGGACAGGTATTCTCCTACGAGCAGTACTTC	CASSLGQVFSYEQYF
TRBV12-3/TRBV12-4	NA	TRBJ2-7	16	few	TGTGCCAGCAGTCAAGTGGGGGGCCTAATTGAATACGAGCAGTACTTC	CASSQVGGLIEYEQYF
TRBV28	NA	TRBJ1-5	15	few	TGTGCCAGCAGTTTGTGGGGTAGCAGCAATCAGCCCCAGCATTTT	CASSLWGSSNQPQHF
TRBV7-9	TRBD1	TRBJ2-2	15	many	TGTGCCAGCAGGCCCGGGACAGACAACACCGGGGAGCTGTTTTTT	CASRPGTDNTGELFF
TRBV25-1	NA	TRBJ1-6	15	many	TGTGCCAGCAGTGAATATTCGGGGTATTCTTCACCCCTCCACTTT	CASSEYSGYSSPLHF
TRBV19	NA	TRBJ1-5	17	NA	TGTGCCAGTAGTCTTGGGGGCCGCGGCGGGGGCAATCAGCCCCAGCATTTT	CASSLGGRGGGNQPQHF
TRBV10-3	NA	TRBJ2-1	13	few	TGTGCCATCAGCTTAGGGAACGGGAATGAGCAGTTCTTC	CAISLGNGNEQFF
TRBV7-6	NA	TRBJ1-4	14	NA	TGTGCCAGCAGCCGGGACGGGCATAATGAAAAACTGTTTTTT	CASSRDGHNEKLFF
TRBV4-1	NA	TRBJ1-1	14	NA	TGCGCCAGCAGCCCCGGGGCGGGGTACACTGAAGCTTTCTTT	CASSPGAGYTEAFF
TRBV7-9	TRBD1	TRBJ2-7	14	NA	TGTGCCAGCAGCGCCGGGACAGACAACTACGAGCAGTACTTC	CASSAGTDNYEQYF
TRBV27	TRBD1	TRBJ2-4	15	few	TGTGCCAGCAGACGAGGGGGCGCCGCCAAAAACATTCAGTACTTC	CASRRGGAAKNIQYF